This T cell receptor beta chain was obtained from a study of identical twins (TCRdb year 2016). Notes on the research overall: The study deep-sequenced TCR alpha and beta repertoires from monozygotic twins, unrelated adults of various ages and cord blood to test whether fetal clonotypes persist. To rule out contamination, the twin experiments were replicated at different times with different library preparation protocols. Results and caveats for the whole study, not just this receptor: Fewer insertions were carried by abundant cord blood beta clonotypes; a weaker similar trend was observed in young adult naive repertoires, while no such trend was observed in memory repertoires. A weaker excess of twin sharing was found in beta out-of-frame sequences because the signal-to-noise ratio was lowered by fewer shared sequences. In monozygotic twins, recombination models systematically underestimated out-of-frame TCR alpha sharing, but the models matched the sharing seen between unrelated individuals. Zero-insertion analyses could be partly confounded by invariant T cells such as MAIT and iNKT, although diverse VJ usage argued against such confounding for most clonotypes. Because the same donors could not be followed over many years, the conclusions depended on cross-sectional statistical analysis. Compared with coincidental sharing between unrelated individuals, out-of-frame TCR alpha sequences shared between twins showed an excess of sequences with low generation probability.

Trimmed from V: 2 bases; trimmed from J: 11 bases; junction bases lacking a gene match: 12. The CDR3 has 16 amino acids, counting the end cysteine and phenylalanine. Only the CDR3 DNA stays, 48 bases, in frame from base 1. According to the germline V gene, CDR1 reads SGHRS and CDR2 reads YFSETQ. Libraries were built with 5' RACE. Instrument on record: Illumina HiSeq 2000. A universal primer binding site was introduced by template switching, and a unique molecular identifier was present in the final cDNA, enabling accurate counting of TCR cDNA molecules. Specific primers in the conserved constant-segment region were used to synthesize first-strand cDNA for the TCR alpha and beta chains. To control for contamination, every cDNA library carried two barcodes: a SMART-Mk sample barcode plus Illumina barcodes. TruSeq adapter sequences, together with Illumina sample barcodes, were added in two successive PCR steps. The TCR alpha and beta cDNA libraries were sequenced on the Illumina HiSeq platform using custom primers. In the paper's pipeline: Unique molecular identifiers were extracted from raw reads with MiGEC, and CDR3 positions were determined with MiXCR. For each individual, recombination models were inferred using an EM algorithm with the repgenHMM and IGoR tools. The analysis of shared clonotypes was done with the tcR package in R, with sharing normalized by the product of cloneset sizes. Out-of-frame nonproductive sequences were analyzed to study raw recombination free of thymic and clonal selection effects. Using fastp trimming at Q25 and MiXCR clonotype assembly, TCRdb reanalyzed the public sequencing data and kept in-frame beta chains. One record per CDR3 amino acid sequence lists the most common genes and DNA. These V and J calls are TCRdb output, not the study's own analysis. This sample comprises about 700,000 distinct CDR3 sequences, more than 6.5% of them detected only once. The ten largest account for around 0.95% of the sample.

Only healthy Caucasian donors were included. The twin cohort consisted of three pairs of female monozygotic twins, all aged 18 to 29 years. The RNA used for TCR libraries was isolated from peripheral blood mononuclear cells. In this sample, this clonotype turned up a few times. Its antigen is still unknown. No clone much larger than this one lies a single base away; base qualities are absent. This same sample was also taken into another study, of yellow fever vaccine responses in identical twins. The second source states: According to the authors, in identical twins the way T cells responded to vaccination appeared partly convergent and partly personalized. The study precisely tracked vaccine-responding T cell clones in identical twins.

Sequenced material: PBMCs. The chain links TRBV5-1 with TRBJ1-4, with 10 junctional bases fitting TRBD1. The origin of this receptor is a woman aged 18-30 years in good health. This receptor has the CDR3 CASSLYLGQGNPKLFF. At the DNA level, the sequence is TGCGCCAGCAGCTTATACTTGGGACAGGGGAATCCGAAACTGTTTTTT.